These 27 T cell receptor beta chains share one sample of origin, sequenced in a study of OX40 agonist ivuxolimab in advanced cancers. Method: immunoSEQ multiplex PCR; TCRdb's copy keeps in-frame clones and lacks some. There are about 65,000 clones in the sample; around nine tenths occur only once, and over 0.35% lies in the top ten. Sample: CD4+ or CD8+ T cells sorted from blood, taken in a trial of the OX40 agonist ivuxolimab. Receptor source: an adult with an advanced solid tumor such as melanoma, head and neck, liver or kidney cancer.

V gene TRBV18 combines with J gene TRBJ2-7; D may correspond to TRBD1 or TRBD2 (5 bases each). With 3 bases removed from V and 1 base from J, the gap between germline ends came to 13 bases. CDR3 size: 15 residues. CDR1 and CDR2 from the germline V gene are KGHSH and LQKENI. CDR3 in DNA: TGTGCCAGCTCACCCTTGGGGGAACCGTCCTACGAGCAGTACTTC. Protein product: CASSPLGEPSYEQYF.

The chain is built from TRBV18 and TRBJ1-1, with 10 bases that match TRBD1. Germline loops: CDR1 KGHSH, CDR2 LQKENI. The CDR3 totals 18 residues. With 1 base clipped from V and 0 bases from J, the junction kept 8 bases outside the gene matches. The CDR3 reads CASSPLKTGGHLNTEAFF. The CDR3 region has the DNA TGTGCCAGCTCACCACTTAAGACAGGGGGCCATTTGAACACTGAAGCTTTCTTT.

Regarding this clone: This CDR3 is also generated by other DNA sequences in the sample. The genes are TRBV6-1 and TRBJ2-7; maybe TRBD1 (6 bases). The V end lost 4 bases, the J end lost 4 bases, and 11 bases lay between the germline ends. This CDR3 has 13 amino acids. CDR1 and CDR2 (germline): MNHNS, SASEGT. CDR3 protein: CASSGGQRYEQYF. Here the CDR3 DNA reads TGTGCCAGCAGTGGAGGACAGCGTTACGAGCAGTACTTC.

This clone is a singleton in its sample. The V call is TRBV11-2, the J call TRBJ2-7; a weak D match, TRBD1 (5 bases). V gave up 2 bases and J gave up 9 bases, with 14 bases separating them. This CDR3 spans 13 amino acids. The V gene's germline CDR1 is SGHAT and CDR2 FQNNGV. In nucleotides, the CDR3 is TGTGCCAGCAGCTTAATGTGGGCCCAGGGGCAGTACTTC. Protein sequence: CASSLMWAQGQYF.

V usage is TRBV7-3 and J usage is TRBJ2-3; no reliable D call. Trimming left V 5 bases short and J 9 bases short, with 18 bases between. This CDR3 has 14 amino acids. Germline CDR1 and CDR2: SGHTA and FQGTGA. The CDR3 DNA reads TGTGCCAGCAGCCTGAACGCAGGCCGTGACACGCAGTATTTT. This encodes CASSLNAGRDTQYF.

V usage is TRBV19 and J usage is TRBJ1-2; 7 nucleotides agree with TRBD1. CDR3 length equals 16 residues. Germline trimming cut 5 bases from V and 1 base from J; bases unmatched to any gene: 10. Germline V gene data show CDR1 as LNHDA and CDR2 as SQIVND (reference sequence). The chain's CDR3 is CASSHVDRRNNYGYTF. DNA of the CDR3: TGTGCCAGTAGTCACGTGGACAGGCGAAATAACTATGGCTACACCTTC.

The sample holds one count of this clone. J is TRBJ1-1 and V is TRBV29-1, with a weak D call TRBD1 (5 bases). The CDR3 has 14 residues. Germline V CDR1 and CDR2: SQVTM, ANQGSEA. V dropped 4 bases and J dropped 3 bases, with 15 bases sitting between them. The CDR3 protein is CSVGDGGQYTEAFF. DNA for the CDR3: TGCAGCGTTGGAGATGGGGGTCAATACACTGAAGCTTTCTTT.

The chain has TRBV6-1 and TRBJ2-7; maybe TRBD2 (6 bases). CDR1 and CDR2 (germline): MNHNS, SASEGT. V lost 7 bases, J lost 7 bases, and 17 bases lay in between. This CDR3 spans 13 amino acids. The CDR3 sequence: CASTVKMRGEQYF. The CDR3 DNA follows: TGTGCCAGCACCGTGAAGATGCGGGGAGAGCAGTACTTC.

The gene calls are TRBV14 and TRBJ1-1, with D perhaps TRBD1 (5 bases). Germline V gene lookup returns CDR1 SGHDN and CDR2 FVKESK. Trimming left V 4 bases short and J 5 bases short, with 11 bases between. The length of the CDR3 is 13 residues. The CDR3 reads CASSLSGRTEAFF. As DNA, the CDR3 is TGTGCCAGCAGCCTATCAGGGAGAACTGAAGCTTTCTTT.

The CDR3: CASSQDPNPNYGYTF. The DNA for the CDR3 is TGTGCCAGCAGCCAAGACCCAAACCCTAACTATGGCTACACCTTC. The chain is built from TRBV4-2 and TRBJ1-2; D gene unclear. The CDR3 contains 15 residues. Germline CDR1 and CDR2: LGHNA and YNFKEQ. Trimming removed 0 bases from V and 0 bases from J, with 8 bases in between.

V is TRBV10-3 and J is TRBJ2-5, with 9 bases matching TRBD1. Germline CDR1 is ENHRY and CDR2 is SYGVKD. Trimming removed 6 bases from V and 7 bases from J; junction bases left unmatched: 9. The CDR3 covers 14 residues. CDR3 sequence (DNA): TGTGCCATCAGGAGGGGACAGGGCCCAGGGACCCAGTACTTC. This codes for CAIRRGQGPGTQYF.

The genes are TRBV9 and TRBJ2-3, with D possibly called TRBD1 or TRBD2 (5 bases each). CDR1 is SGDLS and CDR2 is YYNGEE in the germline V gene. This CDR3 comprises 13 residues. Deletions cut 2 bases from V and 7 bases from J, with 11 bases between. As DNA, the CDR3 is TGTGCCAGCAGCGTTCAGGGAGAAAATACGCAGTATTTT. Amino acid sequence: CASSVQGENTQYF.

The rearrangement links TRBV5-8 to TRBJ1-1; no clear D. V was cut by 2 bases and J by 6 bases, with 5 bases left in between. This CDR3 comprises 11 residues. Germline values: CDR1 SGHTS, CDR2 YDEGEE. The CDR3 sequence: CASSFGPEAFF. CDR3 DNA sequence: TGTGCCAGCAGCTTTGGGCCTGAAGCTTTCTTT.

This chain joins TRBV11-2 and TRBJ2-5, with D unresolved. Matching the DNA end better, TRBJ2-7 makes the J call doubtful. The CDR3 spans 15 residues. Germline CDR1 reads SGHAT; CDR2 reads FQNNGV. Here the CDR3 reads CASSLGTVPGYEQYF. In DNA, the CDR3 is TGTGCCAGCAGCTTAGGCACGGTGCCGGGCTACGAGCAGTACTTC.

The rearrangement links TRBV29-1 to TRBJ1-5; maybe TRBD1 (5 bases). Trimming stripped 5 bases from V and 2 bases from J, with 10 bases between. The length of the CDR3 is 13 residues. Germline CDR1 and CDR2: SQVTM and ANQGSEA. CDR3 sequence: CSVRGSGNQPQHF. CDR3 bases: TGCAGCGTTAGGGGTTCGGGCAATCAGCCCCAGCATTTT. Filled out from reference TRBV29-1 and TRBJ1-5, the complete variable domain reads SAVISQKPSRDICQRGTSLTIQCQVDSQVTMMFWYRQQPGQSLTLIATANQGSEATYESGFVIDKFPISRPNLTFSTLTVSNMSPEDSSIYLCSVRGSGNQPQHFGDGTRLSIL.

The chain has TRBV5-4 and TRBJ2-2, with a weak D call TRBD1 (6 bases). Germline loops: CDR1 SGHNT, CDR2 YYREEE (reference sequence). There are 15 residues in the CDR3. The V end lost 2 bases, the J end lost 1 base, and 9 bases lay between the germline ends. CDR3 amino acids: CASSFGQKNTGELFF. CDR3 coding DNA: TGTGCCAGCAGCTTTGGACAGAAGAACACCGGGGAGCTGTTTTTT.

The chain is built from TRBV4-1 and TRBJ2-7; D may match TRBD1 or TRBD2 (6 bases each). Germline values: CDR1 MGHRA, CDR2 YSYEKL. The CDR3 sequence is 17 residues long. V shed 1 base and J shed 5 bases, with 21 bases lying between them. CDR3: CASSQGWGLRRGHEQYF. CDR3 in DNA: TGCGCCAGCAGCCAAGGTTGGGGGCTGAGGAGGGGTCACGAGCAGTACTTC.

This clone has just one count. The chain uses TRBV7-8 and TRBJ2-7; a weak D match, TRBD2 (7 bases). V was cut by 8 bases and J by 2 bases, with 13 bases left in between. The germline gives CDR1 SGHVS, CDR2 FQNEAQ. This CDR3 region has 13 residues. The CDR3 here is CASGGAGAYEQYF. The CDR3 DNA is TGTGCCAGCGGGGGGGCAGGGGCCTACGAGCAGTACTTC.

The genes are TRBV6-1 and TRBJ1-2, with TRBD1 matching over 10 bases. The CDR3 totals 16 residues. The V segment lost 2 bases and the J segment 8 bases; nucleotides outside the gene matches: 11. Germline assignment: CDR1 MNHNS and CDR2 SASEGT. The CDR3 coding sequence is TGTGCCAGCAGTGAAACCGGGACAGGGGCGCTAGTAGGCTACACCTTC. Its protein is CASSETGTGALVGYTF.

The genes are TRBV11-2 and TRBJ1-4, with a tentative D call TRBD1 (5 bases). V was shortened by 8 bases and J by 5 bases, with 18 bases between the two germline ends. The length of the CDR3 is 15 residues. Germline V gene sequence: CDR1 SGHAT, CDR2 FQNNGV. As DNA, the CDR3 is TGTGCCAGCGGCCCCCCGGGACGGGGAAATGAAAAACTGTTTTTT. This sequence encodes CASGPPGRGNEKLFF.

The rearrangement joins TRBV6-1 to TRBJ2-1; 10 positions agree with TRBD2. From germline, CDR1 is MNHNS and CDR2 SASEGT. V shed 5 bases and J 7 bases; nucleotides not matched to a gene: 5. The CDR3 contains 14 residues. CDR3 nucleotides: TGTGCCAGCAGTCCTAAGACTAGCGGGAATGAGCAGTTCTTC. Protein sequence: CASSPKTSGNEQFF.

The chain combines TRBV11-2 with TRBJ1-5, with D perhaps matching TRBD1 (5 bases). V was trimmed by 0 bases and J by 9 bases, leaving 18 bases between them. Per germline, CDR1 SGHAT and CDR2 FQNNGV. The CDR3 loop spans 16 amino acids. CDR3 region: CASSLDIDSRRWPQHF. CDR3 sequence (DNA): TGTGCCAGCAGCTTAGATATTGACAGCCGCCGGTGGCCCCAGCATTTT.

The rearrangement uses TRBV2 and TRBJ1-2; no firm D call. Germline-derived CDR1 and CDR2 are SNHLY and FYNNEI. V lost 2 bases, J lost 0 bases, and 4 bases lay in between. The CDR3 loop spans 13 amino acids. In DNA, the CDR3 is TGTGCCAGCAGTGAATGGGCTAACTATGGCTACACCTTC. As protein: CASSEWANYGYTF.

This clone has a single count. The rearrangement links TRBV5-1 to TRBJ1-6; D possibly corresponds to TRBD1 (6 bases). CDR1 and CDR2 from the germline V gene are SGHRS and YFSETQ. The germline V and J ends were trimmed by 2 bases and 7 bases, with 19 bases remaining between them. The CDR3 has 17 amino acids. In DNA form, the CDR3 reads TGCGCCAGCAGCTTTGGCCGGGTCGGGACACCGAATTCACCCCTCCACTTT. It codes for CASSFGRVGTPNSPLHF.

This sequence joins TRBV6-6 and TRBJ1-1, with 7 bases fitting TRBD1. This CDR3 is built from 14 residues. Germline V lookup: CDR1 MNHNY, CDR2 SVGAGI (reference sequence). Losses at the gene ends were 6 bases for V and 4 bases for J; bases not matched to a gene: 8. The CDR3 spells CASRPPQGSTEAFF. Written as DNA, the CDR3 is TGTGCCAGCAGACCACCACAGGGGTCCACTGAAGCTTTCTTT.

CDR3 sequence: CASSLTSWGNTQYF. The CDR3 DNA sequence: TGTGCCAGCAGCTTGACTAGTTGGGGGAATACGCAGTATTTT. The chain recombines TRBV11-1 with TRBJ2-3, with D maybe TRBD2 (6 bases). The CDR3 totals 14 residues. The germline gives CDR1 SGHAT, CDR2 FQDESV (reference sequence). Trimming shortened V by 3 bases and J by 7 bases, and 14 bases separated the two germline ends.

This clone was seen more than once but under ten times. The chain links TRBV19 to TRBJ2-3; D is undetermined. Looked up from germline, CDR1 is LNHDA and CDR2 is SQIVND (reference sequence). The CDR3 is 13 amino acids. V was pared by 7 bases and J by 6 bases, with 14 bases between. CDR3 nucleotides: TGTGCCAGTAAGAACGGCCCCGAGGATACGCAGTATTTT. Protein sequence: CASKNGPEDTQYF.